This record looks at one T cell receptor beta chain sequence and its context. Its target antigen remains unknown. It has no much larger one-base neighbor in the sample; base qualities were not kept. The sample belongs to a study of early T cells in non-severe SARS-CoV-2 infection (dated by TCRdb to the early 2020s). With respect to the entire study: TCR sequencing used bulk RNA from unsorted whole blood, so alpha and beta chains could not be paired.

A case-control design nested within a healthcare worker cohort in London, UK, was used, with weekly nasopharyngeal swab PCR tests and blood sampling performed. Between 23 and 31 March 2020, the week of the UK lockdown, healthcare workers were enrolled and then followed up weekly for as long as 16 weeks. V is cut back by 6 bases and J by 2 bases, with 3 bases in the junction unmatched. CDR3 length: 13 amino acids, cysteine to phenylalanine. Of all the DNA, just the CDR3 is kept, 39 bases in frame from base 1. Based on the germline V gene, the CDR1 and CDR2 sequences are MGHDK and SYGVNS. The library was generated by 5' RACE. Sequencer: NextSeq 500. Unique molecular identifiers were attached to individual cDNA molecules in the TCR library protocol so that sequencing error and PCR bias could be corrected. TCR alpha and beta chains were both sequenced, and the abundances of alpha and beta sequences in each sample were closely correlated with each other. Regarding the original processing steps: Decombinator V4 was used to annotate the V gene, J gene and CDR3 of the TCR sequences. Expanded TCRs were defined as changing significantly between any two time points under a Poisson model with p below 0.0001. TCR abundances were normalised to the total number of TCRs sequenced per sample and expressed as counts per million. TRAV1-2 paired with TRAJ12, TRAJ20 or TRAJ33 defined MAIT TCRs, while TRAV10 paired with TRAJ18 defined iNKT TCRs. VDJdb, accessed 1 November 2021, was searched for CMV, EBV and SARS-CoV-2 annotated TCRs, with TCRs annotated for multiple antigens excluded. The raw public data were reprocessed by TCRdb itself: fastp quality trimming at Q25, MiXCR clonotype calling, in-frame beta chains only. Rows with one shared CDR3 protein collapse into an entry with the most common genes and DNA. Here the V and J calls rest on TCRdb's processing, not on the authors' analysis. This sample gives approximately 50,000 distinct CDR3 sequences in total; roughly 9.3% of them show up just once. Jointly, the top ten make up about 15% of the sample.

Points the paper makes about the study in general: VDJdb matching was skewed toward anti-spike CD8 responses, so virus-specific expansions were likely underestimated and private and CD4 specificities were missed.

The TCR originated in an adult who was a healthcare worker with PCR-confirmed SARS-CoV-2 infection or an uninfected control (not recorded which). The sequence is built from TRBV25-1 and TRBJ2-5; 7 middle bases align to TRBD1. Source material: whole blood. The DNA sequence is TGTGCCAGCAGCCGGGACAGACAAGAGACCCAGTACTTC. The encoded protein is CASSRDRQETQYF.